This T cell receptor beta chain derives from a study of shared clonotypes between healthy human individuals. Overall study: Contributing individuals were a couple of females and a few males aged 18 to 49.

Germline lookup yields CDR1 KGHSH and CDR2 LQKENI. The CDR3 covers 18 residues. Trimming pared 2 bases from V and 1 base from J, leaving 20 bases between. Only in-frame clones appear in the TCRdb table, and some are missing; sequencing was by immunoSEQ multiplex PCR. The sample yields just over 2,000,000 clones, around 95% seen once. This clone has just one count. Sequenced material: naive CD4+ T cells sorted from blood. Described subset: CD45RA+ positively selected. This chain links TRBV18 with TRBJ1-1; D is perhaps TRBD1 (5 bases). The source of this sequence is a man aged 18 to 30 in good health. In nucleotides, the CDR3 is TGTGCCAGCTCACCATCCCTTGCGAGGGGAGAAGCGAACACTGAAGCTTTCTTT. This codes for CASSPSLARGEANTEAFF.